This TCR beta chain was identified during a study of blood T cells in healthy people across ages. PCR was performed a second time for roughly 7 to 11 cycles using a sample-barcoded 5' primer and a J-beta primer mix. The template-switch adaptor, which had 12 random nucleotides, put a tag on each cDNA molecule. TCRdb re-called the 5' RACE reads with MiXCR, one entry per CDR3 protein. The profile shows under 750,000 distinct CDR3 sequences, around 48% of them singletons. This clonotype was counted a few times. Drawing of peripheral blood yielded 7.5 to 10 milliliters from each donor. The CDR3 contains 14 residues. Trimming cost V 6 bases and J 12 bases; bases outside gene matches: 9. Per the germline V gene, CDR1 is SQVTM and CDR2 is ANQGSEA.

Sequenced sample: blood. The J gene is TRBJ2-1, the V gene TRBV29-1, with 15 bases identical to TRBD2. This sequence originates from an elderly man in good health. CDR3 residues: CSVGGLAGGERQFF. For the CDR3, the DNA is TGCAGCGTCGGGGGACTAGCGGGAGGTGAACGGCAGTTCTTC.